This T cell receptor (beta chain) is drawn from a study of shared clonotypes between healthy human individuals. This table comes from immunoSEQ multiplex PCR, and its TCRdb copy is limited to in-frame clones, with some not included. This table holds some 2.1 million clones, 90% to 95% found once. Trimming removed 0 bases at V and 0 bases at J, with 12 bases between. The length of the CDR3 is 16 residues. CDR1 and CDR2 from the germline V gene are SGHKS and YYEKEE (reference sequence). This receptor was taken from a man aged 18 to 29 in good health. Sequenced input: naive CD4+ T cells sorted from blood. Subset of the sample: CD45RA+ positively selected. The gene calls are TRBV5-5 and TRBJ1-1; a weak D match, TRBD1 (6 bases). CDR3: CASSLDLGAVNTEAFF. The CDR3 DNA follows: TGTGCCAGCAGCTTGGACCTGGGGGCGGTGAACACTGAAGCTTTCTTT.